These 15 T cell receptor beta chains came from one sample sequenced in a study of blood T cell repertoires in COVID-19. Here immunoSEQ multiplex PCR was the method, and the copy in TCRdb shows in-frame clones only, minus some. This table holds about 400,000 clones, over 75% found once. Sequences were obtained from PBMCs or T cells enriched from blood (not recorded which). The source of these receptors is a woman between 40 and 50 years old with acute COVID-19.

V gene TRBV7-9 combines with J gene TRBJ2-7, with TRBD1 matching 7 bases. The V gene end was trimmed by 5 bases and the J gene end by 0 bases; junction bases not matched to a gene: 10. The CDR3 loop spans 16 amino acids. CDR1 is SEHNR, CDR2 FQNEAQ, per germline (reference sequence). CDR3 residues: CASSDHPWDSSYEQYF. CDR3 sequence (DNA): TGTGCCAGCAGCGATCACCCCTGGGACAGCTCCTACGAGCAGTACTTC.

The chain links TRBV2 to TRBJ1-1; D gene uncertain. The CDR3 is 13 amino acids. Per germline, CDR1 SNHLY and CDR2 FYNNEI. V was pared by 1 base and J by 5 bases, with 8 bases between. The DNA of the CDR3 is TGTGCCAGCAGTGAAGACAGTATGACTGAAGCTTTCTTT. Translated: CASSEDSMTEAFF.

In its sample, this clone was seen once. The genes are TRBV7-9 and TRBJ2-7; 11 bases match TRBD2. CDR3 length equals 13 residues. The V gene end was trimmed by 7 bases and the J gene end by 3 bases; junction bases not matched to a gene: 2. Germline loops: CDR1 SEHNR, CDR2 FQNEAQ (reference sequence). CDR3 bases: TGTGCCAGCAAAACTAGCGGGGGCTACGAGCAGTACTTC. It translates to CASKTSGGYEQYF.

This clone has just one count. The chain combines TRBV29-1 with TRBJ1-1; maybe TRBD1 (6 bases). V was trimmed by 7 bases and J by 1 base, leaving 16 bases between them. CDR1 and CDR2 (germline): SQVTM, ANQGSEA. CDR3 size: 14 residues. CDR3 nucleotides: TGCAGCGCCGAGGGGACACGGGGGAACACTGAAGCTTTCTTT. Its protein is CSAEGTRGNTEAFF.

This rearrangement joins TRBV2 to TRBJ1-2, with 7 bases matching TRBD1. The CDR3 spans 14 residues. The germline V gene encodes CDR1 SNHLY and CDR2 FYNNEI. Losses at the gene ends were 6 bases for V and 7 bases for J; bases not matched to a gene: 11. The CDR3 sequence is CASSRQGPLAGYTF. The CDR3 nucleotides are TGTGCCAGCAGCCGACAGGGCCCTCTTGCTGGCTACACCTTC.

CDR3 nucleotide sequence: TGTGCCAGCAGCTTACAAGGGACAGGCACCCAGCATTTT. As protein: CASSLQGTGTQHF. The J gene is TRBJ1-5, the V gene TRBV11-2; 8 bases fit TRBD1. Germline CDR1 reads SGHAT; CDR2 reads FQNNGV. CDR3 length equals 13 residues. With 2 bases clipped from V and 11 bases from J, the junction kept 5 bases outside the gene matches.

The CDR3 region has the DNA TGTGCCACCAAAGGCGGAACTAATGAAAAACTGTTTTTT. It codes for CATKGGTNEKLFF. The J gene is TRBJ1-4, the V gene TRBV15; no reliable D call. The V and J ends lost 7 bases and 1 base respectively, with 7 bases between them. Germline V gene lookup returns CDR1 LNHNV and CDR2 YYDKDF (reference sequence). The CDR3 runs 13 residues.

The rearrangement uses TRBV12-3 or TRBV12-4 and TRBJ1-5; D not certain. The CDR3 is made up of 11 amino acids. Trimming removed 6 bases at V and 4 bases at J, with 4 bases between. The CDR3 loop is CASSQNQPQHF. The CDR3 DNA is TGTGCCAGCAGCCAAAATCAGCCCCAGCATTTT.

The CDR3 region is CAWSESGNTEAFF. As DNA, the CDR3 is TGTGCCTGGAGTGAATCGGGGAACACTGAAGCTTTCTTT. The chain links TRBV30 to TRBJ1-1; the D is unclear. V dropped 1 base and J dropped 1 base, with 7 bases sitting between them. CDR3 length: 13 amino acids. Germline V gives CDR1 GTSNPN, CDR2 SVGIG (reference sequence).

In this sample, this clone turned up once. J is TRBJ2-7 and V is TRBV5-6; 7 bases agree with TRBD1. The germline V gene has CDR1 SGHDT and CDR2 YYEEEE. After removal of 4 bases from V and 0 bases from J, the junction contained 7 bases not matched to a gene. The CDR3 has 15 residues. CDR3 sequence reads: CASSQGGAGSYEQYF. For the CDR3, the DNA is TGTGCCAGCAGCCAAGGGGGCGCCGGCTCCTACGAGCAGTACTTC.

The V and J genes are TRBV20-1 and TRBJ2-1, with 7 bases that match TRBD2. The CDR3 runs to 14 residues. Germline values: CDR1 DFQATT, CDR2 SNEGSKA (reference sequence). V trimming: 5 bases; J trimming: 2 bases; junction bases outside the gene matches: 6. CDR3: CSAGGSGAYNEQFF. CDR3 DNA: TGCAGTGCTGGTGGCAGCGGGGCCTACAATGAGCAGTTCTTC.

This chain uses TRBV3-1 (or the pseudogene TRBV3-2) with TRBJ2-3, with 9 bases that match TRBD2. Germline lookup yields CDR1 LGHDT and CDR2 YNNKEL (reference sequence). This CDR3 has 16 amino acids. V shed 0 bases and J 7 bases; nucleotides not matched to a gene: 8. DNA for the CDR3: TGTGCCAGCAGCCAAGATATAGGCGGGGGGGAGTATACGCAGTATTTT. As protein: CASSQDIGGGEYTQYF.

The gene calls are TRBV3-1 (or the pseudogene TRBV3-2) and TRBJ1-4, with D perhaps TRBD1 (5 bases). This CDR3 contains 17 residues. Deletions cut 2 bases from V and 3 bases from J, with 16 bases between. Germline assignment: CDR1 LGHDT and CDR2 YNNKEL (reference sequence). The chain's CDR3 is CASSQTGVGAANEKLFF. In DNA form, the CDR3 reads TGTGCCAGCAGCCAAACGGGGGTTGGGGCGGCTAATGAAAAACTGTTTTTT.

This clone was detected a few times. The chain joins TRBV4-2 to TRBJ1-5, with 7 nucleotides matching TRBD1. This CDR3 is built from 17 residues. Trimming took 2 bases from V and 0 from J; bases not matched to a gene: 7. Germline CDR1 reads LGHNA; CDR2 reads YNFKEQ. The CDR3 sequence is CASSQPPGTVSNQPQHF. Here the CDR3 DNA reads TGTGCCAGCAGCCAACCCCCTGGGACAGTTAGCAATCAGCCCCAGCATTTT.

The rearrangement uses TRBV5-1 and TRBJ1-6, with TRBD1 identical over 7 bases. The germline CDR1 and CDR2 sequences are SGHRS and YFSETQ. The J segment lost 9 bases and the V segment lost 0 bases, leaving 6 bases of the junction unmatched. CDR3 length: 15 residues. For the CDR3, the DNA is TGCGCCAGCAGCTTGGAAAGGGGGCTAAGTTCACCCCTCCACTTT. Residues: CASSLERGLSSPLHF.